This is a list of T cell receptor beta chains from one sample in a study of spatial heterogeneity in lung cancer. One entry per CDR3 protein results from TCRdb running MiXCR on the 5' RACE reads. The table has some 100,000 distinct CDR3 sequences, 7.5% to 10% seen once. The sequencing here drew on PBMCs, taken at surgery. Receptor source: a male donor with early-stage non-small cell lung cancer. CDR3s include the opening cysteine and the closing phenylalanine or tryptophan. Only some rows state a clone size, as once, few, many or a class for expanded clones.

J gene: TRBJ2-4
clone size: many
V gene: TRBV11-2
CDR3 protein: CASRPPSAKNIQYF

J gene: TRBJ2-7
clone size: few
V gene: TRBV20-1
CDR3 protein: CSARDRGSQYF

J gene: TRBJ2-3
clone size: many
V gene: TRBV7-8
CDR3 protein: CASSSHRATLSDTQYF

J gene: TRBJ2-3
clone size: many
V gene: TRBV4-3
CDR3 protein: CASSQDLGIGDTQYF

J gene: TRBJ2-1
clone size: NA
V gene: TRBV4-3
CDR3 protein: CASSQELAPIKTNEQFF

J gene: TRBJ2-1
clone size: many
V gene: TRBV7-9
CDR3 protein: CASRTGTSGRNEQFF

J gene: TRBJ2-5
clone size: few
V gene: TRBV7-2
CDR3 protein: CASSFSGGGEETQYF

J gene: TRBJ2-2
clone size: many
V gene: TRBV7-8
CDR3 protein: CASSLETSGMTGELFF

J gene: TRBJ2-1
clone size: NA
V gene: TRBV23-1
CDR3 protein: CASSQGGRYNEQFF

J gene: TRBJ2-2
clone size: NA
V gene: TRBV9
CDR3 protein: CASRKDRGNTGELFF

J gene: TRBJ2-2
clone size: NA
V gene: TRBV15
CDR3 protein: CATSNSGGTGELFF

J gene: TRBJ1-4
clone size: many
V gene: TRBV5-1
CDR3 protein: CASSRIAGENEKLFF

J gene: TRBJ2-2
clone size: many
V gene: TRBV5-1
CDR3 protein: CASSDRLAVGGELFF

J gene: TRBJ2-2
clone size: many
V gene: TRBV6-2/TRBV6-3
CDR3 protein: CASSRTTNTGELFF

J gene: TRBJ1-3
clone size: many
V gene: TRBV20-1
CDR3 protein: CSTLEHRSGNTIYF

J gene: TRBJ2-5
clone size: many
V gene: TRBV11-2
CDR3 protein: CASSLGWGEETQYF

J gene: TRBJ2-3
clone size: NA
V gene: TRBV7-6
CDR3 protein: CASSLARSTDTQYF

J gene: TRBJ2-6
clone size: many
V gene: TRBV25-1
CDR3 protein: CASSYSGANVLTF

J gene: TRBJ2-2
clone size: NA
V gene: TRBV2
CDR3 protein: CASRSLTDTGELFF

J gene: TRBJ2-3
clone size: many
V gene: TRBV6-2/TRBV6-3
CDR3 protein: CASTRDLGDTQYF

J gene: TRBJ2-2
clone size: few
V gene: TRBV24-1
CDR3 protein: CATSDPGGAKAGELFF

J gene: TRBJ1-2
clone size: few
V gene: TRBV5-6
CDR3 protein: CASRPGQVGGYTF

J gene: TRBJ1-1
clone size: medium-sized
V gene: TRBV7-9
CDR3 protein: CASSYEGAEAFF

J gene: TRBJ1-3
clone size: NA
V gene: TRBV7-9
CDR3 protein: CASSLDSDGNTIYF

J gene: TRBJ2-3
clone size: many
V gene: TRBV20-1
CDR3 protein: CSANSGGATDTQYF

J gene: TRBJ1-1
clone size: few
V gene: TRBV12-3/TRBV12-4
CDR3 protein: CASSLAPRVEAFF

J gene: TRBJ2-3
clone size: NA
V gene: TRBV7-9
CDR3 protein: CASSFSGRGTDTQYF

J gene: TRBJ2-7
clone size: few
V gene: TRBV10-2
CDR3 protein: CASRKTGFGEQYF

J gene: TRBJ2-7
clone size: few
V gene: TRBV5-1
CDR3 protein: CASSSRTGGDEQYF